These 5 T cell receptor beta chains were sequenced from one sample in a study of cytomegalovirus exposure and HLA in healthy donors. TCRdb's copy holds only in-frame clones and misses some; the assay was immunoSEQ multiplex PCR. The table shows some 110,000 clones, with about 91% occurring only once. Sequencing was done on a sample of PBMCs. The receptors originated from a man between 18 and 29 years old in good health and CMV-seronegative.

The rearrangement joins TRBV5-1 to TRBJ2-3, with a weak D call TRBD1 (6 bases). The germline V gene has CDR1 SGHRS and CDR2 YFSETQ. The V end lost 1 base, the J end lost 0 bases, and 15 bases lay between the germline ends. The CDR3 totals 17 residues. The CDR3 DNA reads TGCGCCAGCAGCTTGTGGGGTCTGGGGGCTAGCACAGATACGCAGTATTTT. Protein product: CASSLWGLGASTDTQYF.

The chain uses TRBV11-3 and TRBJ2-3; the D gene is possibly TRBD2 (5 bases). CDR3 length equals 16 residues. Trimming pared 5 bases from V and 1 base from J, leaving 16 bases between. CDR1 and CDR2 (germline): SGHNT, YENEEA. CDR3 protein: CASSPPTGLGTDTQYF. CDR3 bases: TGTGCCAGCAGCCCACCAACCGGACTTGGCACAGATACGCAGTATTTT. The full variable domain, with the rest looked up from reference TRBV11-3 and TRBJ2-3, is EAGVVQSPRYKIIEKKQPVAFWCNPISGHNTLYWYLQNLGQGPELLIRYENEEAVDDSQLPKDRFSAERLKGVDSTLKIQPAELGDSAVYLCASSPPTGLGTDTQYFGPGTRLTVL.

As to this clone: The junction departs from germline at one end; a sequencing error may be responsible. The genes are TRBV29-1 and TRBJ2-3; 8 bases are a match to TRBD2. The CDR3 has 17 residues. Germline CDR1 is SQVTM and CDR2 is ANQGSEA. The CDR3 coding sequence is TGCAGCGTAGAAGATCCTCGGGGGGGCCTTCTCACAGATACGCAGTATTTT. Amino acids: CSVEDPRGGLLTDTQYF.

The chain's CDR3 is CASRPVGEAETQYF. CDR3 in DNA: TGTGCCAGTCGACCCGTGGGAGAGGCAGAGACCCAGTACTTC. The chain employs TRBV19 and TRBJ2-5, with D maybe TRBD2 (5 bases). This CDR3 is 14 amino acids long. Trimming cost V 8 bases and J 4 bases, with 17 bases left between them. Germline CDR1 is LNHDA and CDR2 is SQIVND (reference sequence).

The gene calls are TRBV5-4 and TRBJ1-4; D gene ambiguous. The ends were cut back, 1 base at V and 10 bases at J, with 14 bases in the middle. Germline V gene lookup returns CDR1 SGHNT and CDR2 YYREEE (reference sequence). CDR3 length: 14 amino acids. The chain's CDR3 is CASSLQGAEGKLFF. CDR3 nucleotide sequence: TGTGCCAGCAGCTTGCAAGGAGCCGAGGGAAAACTGTTTTTT.